What follows describes a single TCR beta chain. Its specificity is not known. Treatment given: roughly 11-day PBMC culture with coronavirus spike peptide pools or control peptides (ViraFEST assay). Half of the medium was exchanged for fresh IL-2 medium, first on day 3 and then on day 7. This sample was taken from a study of vaccination and CD4 T cells after COVID-19. With V trimmed by 1 base and J by 6 bases, 10 bases remained unmatched. Germline CDR1 MNHEY, CDR2 SVGEGT. The CDR3 is 16 residues long. The Oncomine TCR Beta short-read assay was what sequenced the DNA obtained from cultured CD4+ T cells. TCRdb re-called the PCR reads with MiXCR, one entry per CDR3 protein. Of fewer than 9,500 distinct CDR3 sequences in the sample, about 65% were seen once.

The sequence was obtained from a human donor who had recovered from COVID-19. The chain joins TRBV6-2 or TRBV6-3 to TRBJ1-1, with 8 nucleotides matching TRBD1. The sequencing input was CD4+ T cells from blood, cultured in vitro. CDR3 loop: CASSYLGQVGAAEAFF. The CDR3 DNA reads as TGTGCCAGCAGTTACTTGGGACAGGTCGGGGCGGCTGAAGCTTTCTTT.